This TCR beta chain was captured by sequencing in a study of T-cell memory formation after mild COVID-19. J was trimmed by 0 bases and V by 5 bases; bases with no gene match: 4. CDR3 size: 15 residues. Germline CDR1 reads SGHVS; CDR2 reads FQNEAQ. In the case of this clonotype: Its antigen is not known.

TCRdb re-analysed the 5' RACE reads in MiXCR, keeping a single row per CDR3 protein. The sample lists fewer than 200,000 distinct CDR3 sequences, 10% to 15% occurring once. Study-level findings and limits: Mainly CM and EM harbored the contracting CD4+ clones; mainly EMRA harbored the CD8+ ones. Whether day 37 second-wave clones are SARS-CoV-2-specific was not confirmed. Memory cells collected pre-infection included some clones that later responded, suggesting cross-reactive memory joined.

V gene TRBV7-8 combines with J gene TRBJ2-1; 7 bases align to TRBD2. What was sequenced was PBMCs or a T cell subset sorted from them (not recorded which). The origin of this receptor is a man aged 18 to 35 who had mild COVID-19 (a few samples of this study predate the infection). Cell type and time point are not known. The CDR3 protein is CASSRGGPSYNEQFF. The CDR3 coding sequence is TGTGCCAGCAGCCGCGGGGGTCCCTCCTACAATGAGCAGTTCTTC.